The 8 T cell receptor beta chains in this list originate from one sample, sequenced in a study of T cell repertoires in cytomegalovirus infection. TCRdb analysed the reads with MiXCR anew, one entry per CDR3 protein. This table holds roughly 640,000 distinct CDR3 sequences, approximately 25% found once. Sequenced: CD8+ T cells from PBMCs. These receptors all come from a human donor in good health (CMV status not recorded). Some clones in this sample may be carry-over from other donors' samples.

This clonotype has a handful of counts. This chain connects TRBV5-4 to TRBJ1-1; D might be TRBD1 (5 bases). The length of the CDR3 is 14 residues. Germline CDR1 and CDR2: SGHNT and YYREEE (reference sequence). Trimming stripped 2 bases from V and 3 bases from J, with 11 bases between. In DNA form, the CDR3 reads TGTGCCAGCAGCTTCACCCGGGGCGACACTGAAGCTTTCTTT. It specifies CASSFTRGDTEAFF.

This clonotype was recorded a few times. The chain links TRBV6-5 to TRBJ2-1; D gene ambiguous. Germline V gene sequence: CDR1 MNHEY, CDR2 SVGAGI. Trimming removed 7 bases at V and 1 base at J, with 11 bases between. The CDR3 extends over 14 amino acids. The CDR3 protein is CASKPEWSYNEQFF. CDR3 DNA: TGTGCCAGCAAACCGGAGTGGTCCTACAATGAGCAGTTCTTC.

This clonotype was seen a few times. The gene calls are TRBV6-2 or TRBV6-3 and TRBJ2-1; possibly TRBD2 for D (5 bases). V dropped 6 bases and J dropped 7 bases, with 16 bases sitting between them. CDR1 and CDR2 (germline): MNHEY, SVGEGT. The CDR3 length is 14 residues. The CDR3 is CASRGLLGGNEQFF. The CDR3 DNA reads as TGTGCCAGCAGAGGACTCCTCGGTGGTAATGAGCAGTTCTTC.

The genes are TRBV7-9 and TRBJ2-1, with TRBD1 matching 9 bases. Germline CDR1 SEHNR, CDR2 FQNEAQ (reference sequence). V shed 2 bases and J 8 bases; nucleotides not matched to a gene: 7. The CDR3 length is 15 residues. The DNA of the CDR3 is TGTGCCAGCAGCTTATACCGGGACAGGGCGGATGAGCAGTTCTTC. Translating gives CASSLYRDRADEQFF.

This clonotype was recorded a few times. The J gene is TRBJ2-1, the V gene TRBV6-6; D may be TRBD1 (5 bases). V was clipped by 0 bases and J by 0 bases, with 6 bases between them. This CDR3 spans 15 amino acids. CDR1 and CDR2 (germline): MNHNY, SVGAGI (reference sequence). CDR3 in DNA: TGTGCCAGCAGTTACTCCGACAGCTCCTACAATGAGCAGTTCTTC. It codes for CASSYSDSSYNEQFF.

This clonotype has at least ten counts. V usage is TRBV6-1 and J usage is TRBJ1-5; D not certain. The CDR3 covers 15 residues. From germline, CDR1 is MNHNS and CDR2 SASEGT. V was shortened by 10 bases and J by 1 base, with 17 bases between the two germline ends. The CDR3, as DNA: TGTGCCACATCCCCGGGAGTTTTAAGCAATCAGCCCCAGCATTTT. It specifies CATSPGVLSNQPQHF.

This clonotype was seen at least ten times. CDR3: CASSLGPLPTAANYEQYF. Written as DNA, the CDR3 is TGTGCCAGCAGCTTAGGTCCCCTACCGACCGCGGCCAACTACGAGCAGTACTTC. This chain joins TRBV7-9 and TRBJ2-7; D gene ambiguous. V dropped 1 base and J dropped 3 bases, with 22 bases sitting between them. The CDR3 runs 18 residues. Germline V lookup: CDR1 SEHNR, CDR2 FQNEAQ (reference sequence).

This clonotype was observed many times. This chain connects TRBV19 to TRBJ1-4; D is unresolved. CDR1 and CDR2 from the germline V gene are LNHDA and SQIVND (reference sequence). The CDR3 loop spans 16 amino acids. Trimming shortened V by 5 bases and J by 8 bases, and 21 bases separated the two germline ends. In DNA, the CDR3 is TGTGCCAGTAGTTCGACCCAATCCGGCCTTGAGGAAAAACTGTTTTTT. Encoded protein: CASSSTQSGLEEKLFF.